Listed below are T cell receptor beta chains from one sample, sequenced in a study of T-cell reconstitution after alpha-beta-depleted transplantation in children. Each CDR3 protein gets one entry after TCRdb re-called the PCR reads with MiXCR. Among over 200,000 distinct CDR3 sequences listed, approximately 11% were seen once. The sample consisted of PBMCs, taken before TCRalphabeta/CD19-depleted stem cell transplant. The receptor set was obtained from a child younger than two with acute myeloid leukemia, due to receive a stem cell transplant. Each CDR3 is given without its conserved first and last residue.

TRBJ2-7	TRBV3-1	ASSPHRGLEQY
TRBJ2-7	TRBV10-3	AISGRQGSDEQY
TRBJ1-2	TRBV11-3	ASSPADGRGYT
TRBJ1-5	TRBV27	ASKTGGKPQH
TRBJ1-1	TRBV6-1	ASSEGRKTEAF
TRBJ1-1	TRBV15	ATSRGGGVTEAF
TRBJ2-2	TRBV12-3/TRBV12-4	ASVSSPGVRNGELF
TRBJ1-6	TRBV5-1	ASSLTGQTGRNSPLH
TRBJ2-1	TRBV3-1	ASSLGGLHYNEQF
TRBJ2-1	TRBV20-1	SARTSGGLSYNEQF
TRBJ2-2	TRBV5-6	ASSFDTNTGELF
TRBJ1-1	TRBV24-1	ATSDLGLERQSNTEAF
TRBJ2-2	TRBV20-1	SARVRGLANGELF
TRBJ2-1	TRBV20-1	SARDSGRARNEQF